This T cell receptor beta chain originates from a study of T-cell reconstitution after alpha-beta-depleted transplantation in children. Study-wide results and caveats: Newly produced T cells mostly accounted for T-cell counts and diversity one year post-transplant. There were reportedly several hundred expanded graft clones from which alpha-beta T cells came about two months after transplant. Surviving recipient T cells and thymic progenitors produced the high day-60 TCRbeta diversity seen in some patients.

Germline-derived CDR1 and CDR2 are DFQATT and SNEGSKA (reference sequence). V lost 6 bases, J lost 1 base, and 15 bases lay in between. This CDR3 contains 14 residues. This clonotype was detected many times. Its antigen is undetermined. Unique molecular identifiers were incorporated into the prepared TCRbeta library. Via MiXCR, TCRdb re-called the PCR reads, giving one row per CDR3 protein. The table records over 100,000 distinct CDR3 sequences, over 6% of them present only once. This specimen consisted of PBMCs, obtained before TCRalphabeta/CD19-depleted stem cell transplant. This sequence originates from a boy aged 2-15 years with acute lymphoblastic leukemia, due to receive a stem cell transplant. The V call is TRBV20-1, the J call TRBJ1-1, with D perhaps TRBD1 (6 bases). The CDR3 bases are TGCAGTGCCATAGTAGGGGACAAGAACACTGAAGCTTTCTTT. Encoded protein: CSAIVGDKNTEAFF.